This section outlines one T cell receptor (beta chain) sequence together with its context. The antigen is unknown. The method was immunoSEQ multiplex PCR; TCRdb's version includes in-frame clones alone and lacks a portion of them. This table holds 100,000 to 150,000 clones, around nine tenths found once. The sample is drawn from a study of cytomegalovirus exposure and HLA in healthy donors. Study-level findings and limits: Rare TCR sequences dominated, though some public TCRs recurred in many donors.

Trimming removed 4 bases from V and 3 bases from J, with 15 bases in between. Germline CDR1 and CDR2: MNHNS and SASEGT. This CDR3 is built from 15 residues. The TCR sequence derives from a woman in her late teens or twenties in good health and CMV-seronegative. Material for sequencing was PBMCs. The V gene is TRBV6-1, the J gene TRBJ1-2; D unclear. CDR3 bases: TGTGCCAGCAGTGTTCCCGGGAGCCGGGACTATGGCTACACCTTC. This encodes CASSVPGSRDYGYTF.